Included here is one T cell receptor beta chain sequence, with context. Its specificity is not known. This specimen belongs to a study of T cell responses to AZD1222 COVID-19 vaccine. Study-wide results and caveats: The donor cohort was predominantly white British with a female majority, and clonal diversity may have been underestimated.

Data came from immunoSEQ multiplex PCR; TCRdb stores just in-frame clones and leaves some out. The table shows fewer than 150,000 clones, with roughly 91% occurring only once. The V and J ends lost 6 bases and 6 bases, in that order; junction bases with no gene match: 12. In germline, CDR1 is SEHNR, CDR2 FQNEAQ (reference sequence). CDR3 length equals 16 residues. The rearrangement uses TRBV7-9 and TRBJ2-5; 11 bases map to TRBD2. The material sequenced was peripheral blood, taken on day 0 of AZD1222 vaccination. The receptor comes from an adult in good health. In DNA form, the CDR3 reads TGTGCCAGCAGAGAGTTAGCGGGAGGGCCTCGGAAGACCCAGTACTTC. Translating it yields CASRELAGGPRKTQYF.